Listed below are T cell receptor beta chains from one sample, sequenced in a study of blood T cell repertoires in COVID-19. The assay was immunoSEQ multiplex PCR, and TCRdb's table has in-frame clones only and misses some. Here the sample spans around 220,000 clones, 87% being singletons. The sample comprised peripheral blood. These receptors all stem from a man aged 35-49 years with active or convalescent COVID-19. Both conserved end residues are part of each CDR3. Fields, in order: CDR3 DNA, CDR3 protein, J gene, V gene, D gene, clone size. A D gene is named only where the DNA matches it firmly. Rows may omit the clone size; those that give it use once, few, many or a size class.

TGTGCCAGCAGCCCCTGGGACAGCCAAAATGAAAAACTGTTTTTT	CASSPWDSQNEKLFF	TRBJ1-4	TRBV3-1/TRBV3-2	TRBD1	.
TGCGCCAGCAGTAATGGGGACAGGAGAGGCACTGAAGCTTTCTTT	CASSNGDRRGTEAFF	TRBJ1-1	TRBV5-1	TRBD1	.
TGTGCCAGCAGCCAAGTCGCGGGGGAAAATGAGCAGTTCTTC	CASSQVAGENEQFF	TRBJ2-1	TRBV14	TRBD2	.
TGTGCCAGCACCCCGGACAGAAACTATGGCTACACCTTC	CASTPDRNYGYTF	TRBJ1-2	TRBV12-3/TRBV12-4	.	once
TGTGCCAGCAGTCCCTCGGGACTTTACGAGCAGTACTTC	CASSPSGLYEQYF	TRBJ2-7	TRBV6-6	.	once
TGCGCCAGCAGTATATCATTACAGGGCTACGAGCAGTACTTC	CASSISLQGYEQYF	TRBJ2-7	TRBV10-2	.	.
TGTGCCAGCAGCCGATACTCCCGCGGGGTGCAAGAGACCCAGTACTTC	CASSRYSRGVQETQYF	TRBJ2-5	TRBV7-3	.	once
TGTGCCAGCAGTTCCCAACCGGGACAGACGAACTATGGCTACACCTTC	CASSSQPGQTNYGYTF	TRBJ1-2	TRBV6-5	TRBD1	once
TGTGCCAGCAGCTTGGAGGCTAGAGGGACCGGGGAGCTGTTTTTT	CASSLEARGTGELFF	TRBJ2-2	TRBV5-4	.	.
TGCGCCAGCAGCCAACCTCCGGGACAGGACAATCAGCCCCAGCATTTT	CASSQPPGQDNQPQHF	TRBJ1-5	TRBV4-1	TRBD1	.
TGTGCCAGCAGCACCGATGGGACATCTTTAGGAGAGACCCAGTACTTC	CASSTDGTSLGETQYF	TRBJ2-5	TRBV9	.	few
TGCGCCAGCAGCGATACTAGCGGGATGTCCTACGAGCAGTACTTC	CASSDTSGMSYEQYF	TRBJ2-7	TRBV10-1	TRBD2	few
TGTGCCAGCAGAGAGGACAGGAGGGGAGGAAACACCATATATTTT	CASREDRRGGNTIYF	TRBJ1-3	TRBV6-5	TRBD1	.
TGTGCCAGTAGTCTTTCCCCCTACAATGAGCAGTTCTTC	CASSLSPYNEQFF	TRBJ2-1	TRBV19	.	.
TGTGCCAGCAGCAAAGTCGGGGTATGGGGAAACACCATATATTTT	CASSKVGVWGNTIYF	TRBJ1-3	TRBV21-1	.	.
TGTGCCAGCAGCCCCCCCGGGACACACCAACCGAGCTCCTACGAGCAGTACTTC	CASSPPGTHQPSSYEQYF	TRBJ2-7	TRBV28	.	.
TGTGCCAGCAGCCTCCCCAGGGGGCGTGAACGCACTGAAGCTTTCTTT	CASSLPRGRERTEAFF	TRBJ1-1	TRBV28	TRBD1	.
TGTGCCAGCAGTTCACGGACAGGGGGCGCGAGAAACTATGGCTACACCTTC	CASSSRTGGARNYGYTF	TRBJ1-2	TRBV28	TRBD1	.
TGTGCCAGTACTCGTAGCGGGGGCAGCCTTGAAGCTTTCTTT	CASTRSGGSLEAFF	TRBJ1-1	TRBV19	.	once
TGTGCCAGCAGTGAAGCGGCCAGGGCGGCAAGTGGCTACACCTTC	CASSEAARAASGYTF	TRBJ1-2	TRBV2	.	.
TGTGCCAGTAGTATAGGGGGCACGAGCAATCAGCCCCAGCATTTT	CASSIGGTSNQPQHF	TRBJ1-5	TRBV19	.	.
TGTGCCAGCTCATCTACAGGGGGCAAGGCCGGGGAGCTGTTTTTT	CASSSTGGKAGELFF	TRBJ2-2	TRBV18	TRBD1	.
TGTGCCAGCAGCGCCCGACAGAGTTCAACTGACAATGAGCAGTTCTTC	CASSARQSSTDNEQFF	TRBJ2-1	TRBV9	.	.
TGTGCCAGCAGTCCGGACAGGGTCGACTATGGCTACACCTTC	CASSPDRVDYGYTF	TRBJ1-2	TRBV28	TRBD1	.
TGTGCCTGGAACAGGGGGTTCAATCAGCCCCAGCATTTT	CAWNRGFNQPQHF	TRBJ1-5	TRBV30	TRBD1	.
TGTGCCAGCAGTTCACGTCGTGGGAGCGTAAACACCGGGGAGCTGTTTTTT	CASSSRRGSVNTGELFF	TRBJ2-2	TRBV28	.	few
TGCGCCAGCAGTGAGAGAGAAGGCAGACAGTTCAATGAGCAGTTCTTC	CASSEREGRQFNEQFF	TRBJ2-1	TRBV10-1	.	.
TGTGCCAGTAGTATAGATCGCGGGGCAGGGTCCGGCTACACCTTC	CASSIDRGAGSGYTF	TRBJ1-2	TRBV19	.	.
TGCGCCAGCAGCGTAGACAGGGGGCTCTTCGGAAACACCATATATTTT	CASSVDRGLFGNTIYF	TRBJ1-3	TRBV5-1	TRBD1	.
TGTGCCAGCAGCCAAGATACTAGCGGGGGAGTTACCGGGGAGCTGTTTTTT	CASSQDTSGGVTGELFF	TRBJ2-2	TRBV4-2	TRBD2	.
TGTGCCATCCCCGAAGACAGGATAAACACCGGGGAGCTGTTTTTT	CAIPEDRINTGELFF	TRBJ2-2	TRBV28	.	.
TGTGCCAGCAGCTTATCAGGGGGCACCGGGGAGCTGTTTTTT	CASSLSGGTGELFF	TRBJ2-2	TRBV11-2	TRBD1	.
TGTGCCATCAGTGAGCGGGGGCGGGGGAGCTCCTACGAGCAGTACTTC	CAISERGRGSSYEQYF	TRBJ2-7	TRBV10-3	.	.
TGTGCCAGCAGCCCATTGGGCGCCCAAGGGACAGCCACATACACCTTC	CASSPLGAQGTATYTF	TRBJ1-2	TRBV14	TRBD1	once
TGTGCCTGGGCCGGACAGGATAATTCACCCCTCCACTTT	CAWAGQDNSPLHF	TRBJ1-6	TRBV30	TRBD1	once
TGTGCCAGCAGCTTTAAGCTAGCTTCAGGAGAGCAGTACTTC	CASSFKLASGEQYF	TRBJ2-7	TRBV5-8	.	.
TGTGCCAGCAGTCACCACGACAGGTACTATGGCTACACCTTC	CASSHHDRYYGYTF	TRBJ1-2	TRBV28	.	.
TGTGCCAGCAGCCAAGGGGAGACAGGGCGGGCTGAAGCTTTCTTT	CASSQGETGRAEAFF	TRBJ1-1	TRBV3-1/TRBV3-2	TRBD1	.
TGTGCCAGCGCGAGGCGTGCAGATACGCAGTATTTT	CASARRADTQYF	TRBJ2-3	TRBV3-1/TRBV3-2	.	.
TGTGCCACGTCGGACAGGGGGCTCAAGCAGTACTTC	CATSDRGLKQYF	TRBJ2-7	TRBV15	TRBD1	.
TGTGCCGCGGATAGGGCGAGGGACAGCAGCAATCAGCCCCAGCATTTT	CAADRARDSSNQPQHF	TRBJ1-5	TRBV28	TRBD1	.
TGTGCCAGCAGTTCTACAGGGGGCATGATCCGATTCTATGGCTACACCTTC	CASSSTGGMIRFYGYTF	TRBJ1-2	TRBV28	TRBD1	.
TGCAGCGTTACGGGACTAGCTTTACGGGATGAGCAGTTCTTC	CSVTGLALRDEQFF	TRBJ2-1	TRBV29-1	TRBD2	.
TGTGCCCGGGACAGGGGAATGAACACTGAAGCTTTCTTT	CARDRGMNTEAFF	TRBJ1-1	TRBV30	TRBD1	.
TGTGCCAGCAGTTCCCCCGGGTTGAGTAGCACAGATACGCAGTATTTT	CASSSPGLSSTDTQYF	TRBJ2-3	TRBV27	.	.
TGCGCCAGCAGCCTGAGGACAGGGGTAGGCTACACCTTC	CASSLRTGVGYTF	TRBJ1-2	TRBV5-1	TRBD1	.
TGTGCCAGCAGCCAGATCTTACAGGGGGCTATCGGTGGCTACACCTTC	CASSQILQGAIGGYTF	TRBJ1-2	TRBV13	TRBD1	once
TGTGCCAGTAGTCCCCGTGGGGGCGTATCTAGCACAGATACGCAGTATTTT	CASSPRGGVSSTDTQYF	TRBJ2-3	TRBV19	.	.
TGTGCCAGCAGTAGGACAGGGGGCTTCAACAATTCACCCCTCCACTTT	CASSRTGGFNNSPLHF	TRBJ1-6	TRBV6-4	TRBD1	.
TGTGCCAGCAGCCCCCGCCCGGGTTCCCCCTCATGGGATGAGCAGTTCTTC	CASSPRPGSPSWDEQFF	TRBJ2-1	TRBV14	.	few
TGTGCCAGCAGCTCGGACAGGGTCGCGGACTCCCGCTCTGGAAACACCATATATTTT	CASSSDRVADSRSGNTIYF	TRBJ1-3	TRBV7-9	TRBD1	few
TGCGCCAGCAGCTCGGGCGGGGGAACTAACTATGGCTACACCTTC	CASSSGGGTNYGYTF	TRBJ1-2	TRBV5-1	.	.
TGTGCCAGCAGCTCCTCAGGGAATCGGAATGAGCAGTTCTTC	CASSSSGNRNEQFF	TRBJ2-1	TRBV11-1	.	.
TGTGCCAGTAGTGTCAGGGGCGTGAGGTCGAACACTGAAGCTTTCTTT	CASSVRGVRSNTEAFF	TRBJ1-1	TRBV19	.	.
TGTGCCGGACAGGGTTTGGGGTACACTGAAGCTTTCTTT	CAGQGLGYTEAFF	TRBJ1-1	TRBV2	TRBD1	.
TGTGCCACCAGCAGAGGGGCTAGCGGAACCCCTGTCAGCACAGATACGCAGTATTTT	CATSRGASGTPVSTDTQYF	TRBJ2-3	TRBV15	TRBD2	.
TGCAGCGTTGAAACCAGGGCCAGGGGGACTTTCTTT	CSVETRARGTFF	TRBJ1-1	TRBV29-1	TRBD1	once
TGTGCCAGCTCACCACCGGGGGGTCAGCCCCAGCATTTT	CASSPPGGQPQHF	TRBJ1-5	TRBV18	.	.
TGTGCCAGCAGCCCCCCCAGGGGGTCTAACTATGGCTACACCTTC	CASSPPRGSNYGYTF	TRBJ1-2	TRBV21-1	.	.
TGTGCCAGCAGCGTAGGGCAGGGCTATGGCTACACCTTC	CASSVGQGYGYTF	TRBJ1-2	TRBV9	.	.